This entry is about one T cell receptor (beta chain). The specificity of this receptor is unknown. Base-call qualities are not available, and no considerably larger clone is one nucleotide away. These data belong to a study of CD8+ T cells in alopecia areata (dated by TCRdb to the late 2010s). A note on the overall study: The treated patients took part in an open-label pilot trial in which moderate-to-severe alopecia areata was treated with oral tofacitinib at 5 to 10 mg twice daily. Patients stayed on tofacitinib for 6 to 18 months and then had 6 months of follow-up off drug so that delayed response and recurrence could be assessed. Disease severity in treated patients was measured with the SALT score, which quantifies the percentage of affected scalp surface area. High-throughput TCRbeta sequencing was used to examine T cell clonal expansion in alopecia areata in both the C3H/HeJ mouse model and human patients. On the human side, TCRbeta sequencing was run on scalp tissue and on sorted CD4+ and CD8+ peripheral blood T cells from healthy controls and from alopecia areata patients with either patchy or totalis/universalis disease. Tofacitinib-treated patients had biopsies at baseline and at 4 and 24 weeks of treatment, with a later scalp biopsy in several patients. Clonality in the scalp was compared among normal scalp (n=4), patchy alopecia areata scalp (n=8), and alopecia totalis/universalis scalp (n=8). RNA was extracted with the PAXgene miRNA kit for fixed scalp, the miRNeasy kit for PBMCs, and the RNeasy kit for mouse skin. Amplification of TCRbeta CDR3 regions was done by immunoSEQ multiplex PCR using 35 Vbeta forward primers and 13 Jbeta reverse primers. What the authors observed across the whole study: With tofacitinib, both scalp clonality and the number of expanded CD8+ clones among the top 100 scalp clones went down significantly. Because the treated cohort was small and included a single nonresponder, larger studies are needed to assess links between baseline CD8+ expansion and response. Many expanded lesional clones persisted in scalp and blood during tofacitinib treatment, which may partly explain relapse after stopping treatment. Unlike mouse skin, where gammadelta T cells dominate, normal human skin contains resident alphabeta T cells that get sequenced too, which complicates analysis of the scalp TCR repertoire. Compared with normal scalp, lesional scalp had higher clonality and more expanded CD8+ clones, particularly in alopecia totalis/universalis, a pattern that suggests antigenic drive. Compared with mice, TCR sequences shared between patients were less clear, possibly partly because of HLA diversity across the patient population.

The label giving this sample's time point can be read as: around 24 weeks on oral tofacitinib. This sample's treatment or condition label indicates: oral pan-JAK inhibitor, 5-10 mg twice daily. Peripheral blood and lesional scalp punch biopsies were obtained from patients with alopecia areata. After PBMCs were isolated by density centrifugation and stained for CD3, CD4 and CD8, a FACSAria was used to sort CD4+ and CD8+ T cells. From the germline V gene, CDR1 is SNHLY and CDR2 is FYNNEI. Between the V and J ends, shortened by 3 bases and 4 bases respectively, the junction contains 17 bases. The CDR3 spans 16 residues, from the cysteine through the phenylalanine. Solely the CDR3 DNA is kept, with 48 bases framed from the first base. The library was made by the immunoSEQ multiplex PCR assay. For TCR sequencing, RNA was extracted from every sample and reverse transcribed into cDNA to serve as template. First-strand cDNA was synthesized using SuperScript III with a 2:1 mix of oligo-dT and random hexamers. A synthetic immune receptor repertoire was used to gauge amplification bias, and whatever bias remained was removed computationally. On the authors' methods: Raw reads were preprocessed for error removal, and CDR3 was defined according to IMGT conventions as running from the conserved cysteine to phenylalanine. To get clonality, Shannon entropy was normalized by log2 of the number of productive unique TCRs and the result was subtracted from 1. Whether each scalp clone was CD4 or CD8 was inferred by checking scalp TCRbeta sequences against the CD4 and CD8 repertoires from sorted blood. TCRdb provides this immuneACCESS table in a form limited to in-frame rearrangements. Some clones are lacking; in checked studies, under half of them reflect an unresolved V gene, and why the rest are absent is not known. The V and J calls and clone size come from that table; D and trimming were worked out from the DNA. The sample profile shows approximately 280,000 clones; more than 45% of them were found once. The biggest ten clones account for about 1.7% of the sample.

This material consisted of CD4+ T cells sorted from blood, taken at week 24, from a patient treated with tofacitinib. This receptor chain uses TRBV2 and TRBJ2-3; no D gene call is confident. The receptor comes from a human donor with alopecia areata. The sequenced DNA is TGTGCCAGCAGTGATTCCTGGCACAATCGGGCAGATACGCAGTATTTT. Protein translation: CASSDSWHNRADTQYF.